Included here is one T cell receptor (beta chain) sequence, with context. Seattle patients were enrolled while actively infected and followed longitudinally. Per the authors' pipeline: Amplifying reference gene primers gave estimates of nucleated cell counts. Assay: immunoSEQ multiplex PCR; the TCRdb copy retains only in-frame clones and omits some. V and J calls plus clone size are reproduced from that table; the DNA served to infer D and trimming. The sample lists fewer than 90,000 clones, roughly 71% occurring once. Germline values: CDR1 GTSNPN, CDR2 SVGIG (reference sequence). The CDR3 is made up of 11 amino acids. Trimming stripped 4 bases from V and 1 base from J, with 4 bases between. This sample stems from a study of blood T cell repertoires in COVID-19.

The chain couples TRBV30 to TRBJ1-1, with unresolved D. This clonotype was sampled from a man in his 60s with COVID-19, enrolled during active disease. Material: peripheral blood. The DNA of the CDR3 is TGTGCCTGGACAAAGAACACTGAAGCTTTCTTT. Translating gives CAWTKNTEAFF.